This entry features one T cell receptor beta chain sequence. Its target is not known. This sample stems from a study of Ad26.COV2.S vaccination and SARS-CoV-2 variants. Study at large: Ad26.COV2.S given intramuscularly, once or twice 56 days apart.

Here immunoSEQ multiplex PCR was the method, and the copy in TCRdb shows in-frame clones only, minus some. The table includes almost 400,000 clones, 75% to 90% detected once. CDR1 is SGHAT and CDR2 is FQNNGV in the germline V gene. Trimming pared 0 bases from V and 7 bases from J, leaving 0 bases between. This CDR3 region has 10 residues. Study results and caveats: After vaccination, substantial breadth of spike-specific CD8+ and CD4+ responses was reported.

As for treatment: roughly 20 received Ad26.COV2.S at low or high dose, single or two shots; several received placebo; per-sample allocation not given. Sampling was performed 63 days after the first vaccine or placebo injection. The individual, an adult aged 18-55 years, was a donor in Boston. The specimen comprised peripheral blood, sampled in a trial of Ad26.COV2.S vaccine versus placebo. The receptor was derived from a person aged 18 to 65 who received the Ad26.COV2.S COVID-19 vaccine or a placebo. The rearrangement joins TRBV11-2 to TRBJ2-5; D is unresolved. The CDR3 loop reads CASSLETQYF. CDR3 in DNA: TGTGCCAGCAGCTTAGAGACCCAGTACTTC.